This TCR beta chain was observed in a study of cytomegalovirus exposure and HLA in healthy donors. At the level of the study: According to later analysis, the same platform produced the 120 validation and under 750 first-cohort repertoires.

Here immunoSEQ multiplex PCR was the method, and the copy in TCRdb shows in-frame clones only, minus some. Of 100,000 to 150,000 clones in the sample, 75% to 90% were seen once. Germline V lookup: CDR1 LNHNV, CDR2 YYDKDF (reference sequence). The CDR3 spans 17 residues. The ends were cut back, 4 bases at V and 1 base at J, with 19 bases in the middle. The sequencing sample was made of PBMCs. The source of this sequence is a woman aged 18-35 years in good health and CMV-seronegative. V usage is TRBV15 and J usage is TRBJ2-5; D is possibly TRBD2 (5 bases). The DNA for the CDR3 is TGTGCCACCAGCAACTTCCCCCGGGAACAGTCCCAAGAGACCCAGTACTTC. It encodes CATSNFPREQSQETQYF.